The 26 T cell receptor beta chains presented below share a single source sample, sequenced in a study of cytomegalovirus exposure and HLA in healthy donors. In the PCR, 60 Vbeta and 13 Jbeta primers were used. The table came from immunoSEQ multiplex PCR; TCRdb's copy has only in-frame clones and leaves some out. This sample lists about 130,000 clones; its ten largest clones have 2%. Source material: PBMCs. All receptors come from a woman aged 55-75 years in good health and CMV-seronegative.

The chain uses TRBV18 and TRBJ2-3; 8 bases fit TRBD1. With V trimmed by 3 bases and J by 2 bases, 4 bases remained unmatched. This CDR3 region has 15 residues. Germline V CDR1 and CDR2: KGHSH, LQKENI. CDR3 sequence: CASSPLDRVTDTQYF. Written as DNA, the CDR3 is TGTGCCAGCTCACCTTTGGACAGGGTCACAGATACGCAGTATTTT. Full variable domain (rest looked up from reference TRBV18 and TRBJ2-3): NAGVMQNPRHLVRRRGQEARLRCSPMKGHSHVYWYRQLPEEGLKFMVYLQKENIIDESGMPKERFSAEFPKEGPSILRIQQVVRGDSAAYFCASSPLDRVTDTQYFGPGTRLTVL.

The rearrangement joins TRBV4-1 to TRBJ2-7; D uncertain. The V end was cut by 1 base, the J end by 5 bases, with 15 bases between. Germline V gives CDR1 MGHRA, CDR2 YSYEKL. CDR3 length: 15 residues. CDR3 in amino acids: CASSQAPRSSHEQYF. The CDR3 bases are TGCGCCAGCAGCCAAGCCCCTAGAAGTTCACACGAGCAGTACTTC.

The V and J genes are TRBV5-1 and TRBJ2-7; 14 bases align to TRBD2. Trimming removed 4 bases from V and 6 bases from J; junction bases left unmatched: 6. The CDR3 covers 15 residues. CDR1 and CDR2 (germline): SGHRS, YFSETQ. The CDR3 protein is CASSRRTSGRLEQYF. CDR3 in DNA: TGCGCCAGCAGCCGGAGGACTAGCGGGAGGCTCGAGCAGTACTTC.

The rearrangement links TRBV27 to TRBJ1-2; 7 positions agree with TRBD1. This CDR3 has 15 residues. V was clipped by 7 bases and J by 4 bases; unmatched bases: 12. The germline V gene has CDR1 MNHEY and CDR2 SMNVEV (reference sequence). As DNA, the CDR3 is TGTGCCAGCACCTCCAGGGGGGCGCATGCCTATGGCTACACCTTC. This gives the protein CASTSRGAHAYGYTF.

The chain couples TRBV2 to TRBJ1-5; TRBD1 matches 8 bases. Germline loops: CDR1 SNHLY, CDR2 FYNNEI. The junction had 4 bases not matched to a gene; V was cut back by 2 bases and J by 4 bases. The CDR3 is made up of 15 amino acids. The CDR3 is CASSERTGMNQPQHF. The CDR3 region has the DNA TGTGCCAGCAGTGAAAGGACAGGGATGAATCAGCCCCAGCATTTT.

For the CDR3, the DNA is TGCGCCAGCAGCTTACAAGCGGGAGTCGACACCGGGGAGCTGTTTTTT. As protein: CASSLQAGVDTGELFF. This chain joins TRBV5-1 and TRBJ2-2; the match to TRBD2 covers 8 bases. The germline V gene has CDR1 SGHRS and CDR2 YFSETQ. CDR3 length equals 16 residues. Trimming removed 2 bases from V and 3 bases from J; junction bases left unmatched: 6. The full variable domain, rest sourced from reference TRBV5-1 and TRBJ2-2, is KAGVTQTPRYLIKTRGQQVTLSCSPISGHRSVSWYQQTPGQGLQFLFEYFSETQRNKGNFPGRFSGRQFSNSRSEMNVSTLELGDSALYLCASSLQAGVDTGELFFGEGSRLTVL.

The chain has TRBV2 and TRBJ2-2; 13 bases agree with TRBD2. Germline V lookup: CDR1 SNHLY, CDR2 FYNNEI. V shed 2 bases, J shed 2 bases, and the junction held 17 bases outside the gene matches. CDR3 length: 22 residues. CDR3 in amino acids: CASSERRTGGLAGLTNTGELFF. The CDR3, as DNA: TGTGCCAGCAGTGAACGTCGGACAGGGGGACTAGCGGGGCTGACTAACACCGGGGAGCTGTTTTTT.

The J gene is TRBJ1-1, the V gene TRBV5-8, with D perhaps TRBD1 (5 bases). CDR3 length equals 16 residues. Germline assignment: CDR1 SGHTS and CDR2 YDEGEE. V gave up 4 bases and J gave up 2 bases, with 18 bases separating them. Here the CDR3 reads CASSLGIQGVNTEAFF. The CDR3 DNA reads TGTGCCAGCAGCCTTGGTATCCAGGGTGTAAACACTGAAGCTTTCTTT.

CDR3 DNA sequence: TGTGCCAGCAGCAGGGATCAAGAGACCCAGTACTTC. Its protein product is CASSRDQETQYF. This chain uses TRBV28 with TRBJ2-5; the D gene is possibly TRBD1 (5 bases). Deletions cut 6 bases from V and 2 bases from J, with 7 bases between. Germline values: CDR1 MDHEN, CDR2 SYDVKM. This CDR3 spans 12 amino acids.

The chain has TRBV13 and TRBJ2-5; D uncertain. The CDR3 runs to 17 residues. The germline V and J ends were trimmed by 5 bases and 4 bases, with 23 bases remaining between them. Germline assignment: CDR1 PRHDT and CDR2 FYEKMQ (reference sequence). The CDR3 nucleotides are TGTGCCAGCAGCCATACTCATAGTGGCCCCACGGGAGAGACCCAGTACTTC. Amino acids: CASSHTHSGPTGETQYF.

The chain combines TRBV5-6 with TRBJ2-3; D is undetermined. Germline-derived CDR1 and CDR2 are SGHDT and YYEEEE. The CDR3 consists of 16 residues. Trimming stripped 1 base from V and 2 bases from J, with 14 bases between. CDR3: CASSLRAHLFTDTQYF. In nucleotides, the CDR3 is TGTGCCAGCAGCTTGAGAGCCCACCTATTCACAGATACGCAGTATTTT.

The V and J genes are TRBV19 and TRBJ1-5; no firm D call. V gave up 5 bases and J gave up 4 bases, with 9 bases separating them. Germline V gene lookup returns CDR1 LNHDA and CDR2 SQIVND (reference sequence). CDR3 length: 13 amino acids. The CDR3 protein is CASSSLLNQPQHF. CDR3 nucleotide sequence: TGTGCCAGTAGTTCCCTCCTTAATCAGCCCCAGCATTTT. Variable domain in full (rest from reference TRBV19 and TRBJ1-5): DGGITQSPKYLFRKEGQNVTLSCEQNLNHDAMYWYRQDPGQGLRLIYYSQIVNDFQKGDIAEGYSVSREKKESFPLTVTSAQKNPTAFYLCASSSLLNQPQHFGDGTRLSIL.

The V call is TRBV6-5, the J call TRBJ1-6, with TRBD1 matching over 8 bases. The CDR3 runs 14 residues. From germline, CDR1 is MNHEY and CDR2 SVGAGI. With 6 bases clipped from V and 9 bases from J, the junction kept 7 bases outside the gene matches. The DNA for the CDR3 is TGTGCCAGCAGAGGACAGGGATTTGGTTCACCCCTCCACTTT. Translated, it gives CASRGQGFGSPLHF.

CDR3 sequence (DNA): TGTGCCAGCAGTTCTGGACAGTCAACGGCCAACGTCCTGACTTTC. Protein sequence: CASSSGQSTANVLTF. The V and J genes are TRBV28 and TRBJ2-6, with D tentatively TRBD1 (6 bases). The CDR3 totals 15 residues. The germline V gene has CDR1 MDHEN and CDR2 SYDVKM. Trimming shortened V by 4 bases and J by 6 bases, and 13 bases separated the two germline ends.

This rearrangement joins TRBV6-1 to TRBJ1-1; D not resolved. The germline CDR1 and CDR2 sequences are MNHNS and SASEGT. This CDR3 is 13 amino acids long. The V and J ends lost 2 bases and 0 bases respectively, with 4 bases between them. The CDR3: CASSEQLNTEAFF. The CDR3, as DNA: TGTGCCAGCAGTGAACAGTTGAACACTGAAGCTTTCTTT.

This chain connects TRBV5-6 to TRBJ1-6; no clear D. With 5 bases removed from V and 7 bases from J, the gap between germline ends came to 16 bases. Per the germline V gene, CDR1 is SGHDT and CDR2 is YYEEEE. The CDR3 spans 15 residues. The CDR3: CASSPRGTSNSPLHF. In nucleotides, the CDR3 is TGTGCCAGCAGTCCACGTGGTACTTCAAATTCACCCCTCCACTTT. Full variable domain (missing parts from reference TRBV5-6 and TRBJ1-6): DAGVTQSPTHLIKTRGQQVTLRCSPKSGHDTVSWYQQALGQGPQFIFQYYEEEERQRGNFPDRFSGHQFPNYSSELNVNALLLGDSALYLCASSPRGTSNSPLHFGNGTRLTVT.

V usage is TRBV7-2 and J usage is TRBJ1-5; 7 bases align to TRBD1. The CDR3 consists of 15 residues. V lost 2 bases to trimming and J lost 5 bases; unmatched junction nucleotides: 6. From germline, CDR1 is SGHTA and CDR2 FQGNSA. The CDR3 sequence: CASSLNDREYQPQHF. In DNA, the CDR3 is TGTGCCAGCAGCTTAAATGACAGGGAATATCAGCCCCAGCATTTT.

This chain links TRBV19 with TRBJ1-5, with 8 bases lining up with TRBD1. V gave up 1 base and J gave up 2 bases; unmatched junction bases: 7. This CDR3 spans 17 amino acids. The germline V gene encodes CDR1 LNHDA and CDR2 SQIVND (reference sequence). CDR3 in DNA: TGTGCCAGTAGTATAGCCAGGGGGCGCGTTGGCAATCAGCCCCAGCATTTT. Amino acid sequence: CASSIARGRVGNQPQHF. Filled out from reference TRBV19 and TRBJ1-5, the complete variable domain reads DGGITQSPKYLFRKEGQNVTLSCEQNLNHDAMYWYRQDPGQGLRLIYYSQIVNDFQKGDIAEGYSVSREKKESFPLTVTSAQKNPTAFYLCASSIARGRVGNQPQHFGDGTRLSIL.

The gene calls are TRBV27 and TRBJ1-5, with D perhaps TRBD1 (5 bases). The germline V and J ends were trimmed by 0 bases and 5 bases, with 8 bases remaining between them. The CDR3 covers 14 residues. CDR1 MNHEY and CDR2 SMNVEV come from the germline V gene (reference sequence). For the CDR3, the DNA is TGTGCCAGCAGTTTATCTTCGGGGGATCAGCCCCAGCATTTT. This encodes CASSLSSGDQPQHF.

The genes are TRBV2 and TRBJ2-2; 7 bases align to TRBD1. The germline V gene encodes CDR1 SNHLY and CDR2 FYNNEI. The V and J ends lost 7 bases and 5 bases, in that order; junction bases with no gene match: 7. There are 14 residues in the CDR3. The CDR3 DNA sequence: TGTGCCAGCAAGGGGACAGACCTTACCGGGGAGCTGTTTTTT. Protein product: CASKGTDLTGELFF.

This chain uses TRBV6-1 with TRBJ2-1; 12 nucleotides align to TRBD2. There are 17 residues in the CDR3. CDR1 and CDR2 from the germline V gene are MNHNS and SASEGT. V gave up 4 bases and J gave up 5 bases; unmatched junction bases: 9. This CDR3 is CASSVYLTSGGHNEQFF. The DNA of the CDR3 is TGTGCCAGCAGTGTTTACTTGACTAGCGGGGGCCACAATGAGCAGTTCTTC.

The J gene is TRBJ2-1, the V gene TRBV7-3; TRBD2 agrees at 9 bases. The germline V gene encodes CDR1 SGHTA and CDR2 FQGTGA. This CDR3 is built from 13 residues. With 8 bases clipped from V and 5 bases from J, the junction kept 4 bases outside the gene matches. The CDR3 DNA is TGTGCCAGCCGACTAGCGGCGGACAATGAGCAGTTCTTC. This gives the protein CASRLAADNEQFF.

This rearrangement joins TRBV11-2 to TRBJ2-7; a possible D gene is TRBD2 (5 bases). This CDR3 is built from 12 residues. From germline, CDR1 is SGHAT and CDR2 FQNNGV. V was pared by 1 base and J by 8 bases, with 9 bases between. CDR3 sequence (DNA): TGTGCCAGCAGCTTAGGGGAGCTCAAGCAGTACTTC. Amino acids: CASSLGELKQYF.

CDR3 bases: TGTGCCAGCAGTTTAGAAGGGGGTGGGAATCAGCCCCAGCATTTT. The encoded protein is CASSLEGGGNQPQHF. The rearrangement links TRBV28 to TRBJ1-5; TRBD1 is a possible D gene (6 bases). The CDR3 loop spans 15 amino acids. The V gene's germline CDR1 is MDHEN and CDR2 SYDVKM. V was shortened by 2 bases and J by 4 bases, with 12 bases between the two germline ends.

This chain connects TRBV6-1 to TRBJ2-7; 7 bases map to TRBD2. From germline, CDR1 is MNHNS and CDR2 SASEGT. The CDR3 is 15 residues long. With V trimmed by 6 bases and J by 2 bases, 10 bases remained unmatched. In DNA form, the CDR3 reads TGTGCCAGCAGGAGGAGCGGGGACGCAGCCTACGAGCAGTACTTC. This encodes CASRRSGDAAYEQYF.

Here the CDR3 reads CASSSGTSGREQYF. CDR3 nucleotides: TGCGCCAGCAGCTCCGGGACTAGCGGGAGGGAGCAGTACTTC. The chain employs TRBV10-1 and TRBJ2-7; 15 nucleotides match TRBD2. CDR1 and CDR2 (germline): WNHNN, SYGVQD (reference sequence). The CDR3 contains 14 residues. V shed 6 bases and J 7 bases; nucleotides not matched to a gene: 4.